The clone carrying this TCR beta chain was counted a single time. Its specificity is unknown. This specimen comes from a study of cytomegalovirus exposure and HLA in healthy donors. Study-level background: Among the approximately 400 genotyped donors, approximately 81% were placed in the Caucasian-associated ancestry cluster. General study points: Data from an earlier analysis indicated that most TCR beta V segments were productive either about 87% or about 30% of the time. Clonal expansion, a later analysis showed, was greater in HLA-associated TCR beta chains than in equally common others. V segments that were indistinguishable, TRBV6-2 and TRBV6-3 among them, were omitted from analysis.

The CDR3 is 14 residues long. The germline gives CDR1 SGDLS, CDR2 YYNGEE. Deletions cut 5 bases from V and 7 bases from J, with 13 bases between. 60 Vbeta and 13 Jbeta primers were used in PCR. TCRdb keeps only in-frame clones here, not all; method: immunoSEQ multiplex PCR. This sample has over 150,000 clones, with around nine tenths found just once. Specimen: PBMCs. The clonotype was recovered from a woman younger than 45 in good health and CMV-seronegative. The chain has TRBV9 and TRBJ1-6, with D perhaps matching TRBD1 (5 bases). The CDR3 nucleotides read TGTGCCAGCAGTCCTGACAGAGCCAATTCACCCCTCCACTTT. This gives the protein CASSPDRANSPLHF.